This TCR beta chain appears in the sequencing data of a study of blood T cell repertoires in COVID-19. Study as a whole: Samples of COVID-19 (acute and convalescent) were obtained from the United States, Italy and Spain.

Authors' methods: Researchers report that nucleated cell counts were estimated from reference gene primer amplification. Using immunoSEQ multiplex PCR, the repertoire was profiled, and TCRdb retains in-frame clones only, with some absent. D and trimming come from the DNA, and the V and J calls and clone size come from that table. The sample carries about 220,000 clones, 90% recorded once. Living in 25 or so US areas, the participants were between roughly 18 and 90 years of age. Germline V CDR1 and CDR2: MNHEY, SMNVEV (reference sequence). V lost 6 bases to trimming and J lost 3 bases; unmatched junction nucleotides: 11. This CDR3 has 16 amino acids.

This chain joins TRBV27 and TRBJ1-2; TRBD1 matches at 9 bases. The sequence came from a young man who had been exposed to COVID-19. Input material: PBMCs or T cells enriched from blood (not recorded which). The CDR3 sequence: CASSLLRTGADYGYTF. In nucleotides, the CDR3 is TGTGCCAGCAGCCTCTTAAGGACAGGGGCGGACTATGGCTACACCTTC.